This TCR beta chain was sequenced in a study of cytomegalovirus exposure and HLA in healthy donors. Study results and limitations: TRBV6-2, TRBV6-3 and some other V segments were excluded as indistinguishable.

V shed 8 bases and J 6 bases; nucleotides not matched to a gene: 16. The CDR3 is 18 amino acids. Germline V gives CDR1 SEHNR, CDR2 FQNEAQ (reference sequence). The PCR had 60 Vbeta and 13 Jbeta primers. Only in-frame clones appear in the TCRdb table, and some are missing; sequencing was by immunoSEQ multiplex PCR. Seen here are 120,000 or so clones, more than 65% observed once, and the top ten hold around 1.8%. As to this clone: Its target is unknown.

The chain uses TRBV7-9 and TRBJ2-2; the match to TRBD2 covers 12 bases. The TCR sequence derives from a man aged 18 to 30 in good health and CMV-seronegative. Sequencing was done on a sample of PBMCs. CDR3 amino acids: CASGGGTSGGPKAGELFF. CDR3 DNA sequence: TGTGCCAGCGGCGGGGGTACTAGCGGGGGGCCCAAGGCCGGGGAGCTGTTTTTT.